The 31 T cell receptor beta chains in this list originate from one sample, sequenced in a study of T cell responses to AZD1222 COVID-19 vaccine. Assay used: immunoSEQ multiplex PCR; TCRdb lists only in-frame clones, some missing. Among under 150,000 clones listed, 90% were seen once. The material sequenced was peripheral blood, taken on day 0 of AZD1222 vaccination. Source of these receptors: an adult in good health.

Of note for this clone: Sequence at one end of the junction differs from germline and may be a read error. The CDR3 here is CASSLVGLAGGNEQFF. In nucleotides, the CDR3 is TGTGCCAGCAGTTTAGTGGGACTAGCGGGAGGGAATGAGCAGTTCTTC. The chain couples TRBV13 to TRBJ2-1; 16 nucleotides match TRBD2. This CDR3 contains 16 residues. From germline, CDR1 is PRHDT and CDR2 FYEKMQ (reference sequence).

This clone was observed a few times. The V gene is TRBV27, the J gene TRBJ1-6; D is possibly TRBD1 (5 bases). V lost 3 bases and J 10 bases, leaving 13 bases between the germline ends. CDR1 MNHEY and CDR2 SMNVEV come from the germline V gene (reference sequence). This CDR3 contains 14 residues. The CDR3: CASSFTGDRSPLHF. DNA for the CDR3: TGTGCCAGCAGTTTTACGGGGGATCGCTCACCCCTCCACTTT.

The chain couples TRBV6-1 to TRBJ2-7, with 7 bases that match TRBD2. Trimming took 2 bases from V and 0 from J; bases not matched to a gene: 1. CDR1 and CDR2 (germline): MNHNS, SASEGT. This CDR3 comprises 14 residues. The CDR3 region has the DNA TGTGCCAGCAGTGAAACTAGCGCCTCCTACGAGCAGTACTTC. Protein: CASSETSASYEQYF.

The V gene is TRBV13, the J gene TRBJ2-1; the match to TRBD2 covers 7 bases. CDR1 is PRHDT, CDR2 FYEKMQ, per germline (reference sequence). There are 17 residues in the CDR3. V trimming: 3 bases; J trimming: 2 bases; junction bases outside the gene matches: 10. The CDR3 loop is CASSLGGGSFTYNEQFF. CDR3 nucleotide sequence: TGTGCCAGCAGCTTGGGGGGAGGGAGTTTTACCTACAATGAGCAGTTCTTC.

This chain joins TRBV27 and TRBJ1-4; possibly TRBD1 for D (5 bases). This CDR3 comprises 14 residues. Germline V gene data show CDR1 as MNHEY and CDR2 as SMNVEV (reference sequence). With 6 bases removed from V and 10 bases from J, the gap between germline ends came to 18 bases. The CDR3 sequence: CASSRNTGVGKLFF. In DNA form, the CDR3 reads TGTGCCAGCAGCAGGAATACAGGAGTCGGAAAACTGTTTTTT.

This clone was counted between two and nine times. The V call is TRBV20-1, the J call TRBJ1-2, with no clear D. The CDR3 totals 11 residues. Germline V CDR1 and CDR2: DFQATT, SNEGSKA (reference sequence). V was shortened by 6 bases and J by 14 bases, with 19 bases between the two germline ends. CDR3 sequence (DNA): TGCAGTGCCCAGGACGGACGGTCGGAAACCTTC. Protein: CSAQDGRSETF.

The rearrangement uses TRBV18 and TRBJ2-1; D assignment may be TRBD1 or TRBD2 (6 bases each). CDR3 length: 16 residues. Per germline, CDR1 KGHSH and CDR2 LQKENI. Trimming shortened V by 3 bases and J by 0 bases, and 12 bases separated the two germline ends. This CDR3 reads CASSPPSGASYNEQFF. Written as DNA, the CDR3 is TGTGCCAGCTCACCCCCATCGGGGGCCTCCTACAATGAGCAGTTCTTC.

The chain has TRBV3-1 (or the pseudogene TRBV3-2) and TRBJ2-1; D is undetermined. Germline V gives CDR1 LGHDT, CDR2 YNNKEL (reference sequence). The CDR3 is 12 amino acids. V was shortened by 3 bases and J by 6 bases, with 6 bases between the two germline ends. CDR3 residues: CASSHAGNEQFF. As DNA, the CDR3 is TGTGCCAGCAGCCATGCCGGCAATGAGCAGTTCTTC.

This clone is a singleton in its sample. The chain links TRBV6-1 to TRBJ1-3; maybe TRBD1 (6 bases). Germline V gene data show CDR1 as MNHNS and CDR2 as SASEGT. With 2 bases removed from V and 0 bases from J, the gap between germline ends came to 11 bases. The CDR3 has 16 residues. CDR3 sequence (DNA): TGTGCCAGCAGTGAATGGACAGTACACTCTGGAAACACCATATATTTT. Protein product: CASSEWTVHSGNTIYF.

The rearrangement joins TRBV5-1 to TRBJ2-7; 8 bases align to TRBD1. V shed 7 bases, J shed 5 bases, and the junction held 2 bases outside the gene matches. Germline loops: CDR1 SGHRS, CDR2 YFSETQ. The CDR3 sequence is 11 residues long. The CDR3 spells CASSTGDEQYF. In DNA form, the CDR3 reads TGCGCCAGCTCGACAGGGGACGAGCAGTACTTC.

This clone has just one count. The J gene is TRBJ2-7, the V gene TRBV5-1; 11 positions agree with TRBD2. The CDR3 covers 16 residues. The junction had 6 bases not matched to a gene; V was cut back by 4 bases and J by 0 bases. Germline loops: CDR1 SGHRS, CDR2 YFSETQ. CDR3 loop: CASSPFTSGSSYEQYF. CDR3 DNA: TGCGCCAGCAGCCCATTCACTAGCGGGAGCTCCTACGAGCAGTACTTC.

The CDR3: CATSDIASSSYNEQFF. The CDR3 DNA follows: TGTGCCACCAGTGATATAGCGTCAAGCTCCTACAATGAGCAGTTCTTC. V gene TRBV24-1 combines with J gene TRBJ2-1; D is perhaps TRBD2 (5 bases). The germline V gene has CDR1 KGHDR and CDR2 SFDVKD. The CDR3 length is 16 residues. Deletions cut 3 bases from V and 0 bases from J, with 11 bases between.

Points on this clone: Other DNA sequences in this sample translate to the same CDR3. V is TRBV7-2 and J is TRBJ2-7, with D unresolved. The CDR3 covers 13 residues. Between the trimmed V and J ends, which lost 1 base and 1 base, there was a span of 5 bases. The V gene's germline CDR1 is SGHTA and CDR2 FQGNSA. The CDR3 loop is CASSLELSYEQYF. CDR3 in DNA: TGTGCCAGCAGCTTAGAGCTATCCTACGAGCAGTACTTC. Drawing the rest from reference TRBV7-2 and TRBJ2-7, the complete variable domain is GAGVSQSPSNKVTEKGKDVELRCDPISGHTALYWYRQSLGQGLEFLIYFQGNSAPDKSGLPSDRFSAERTGGSVSTLTIQRTQQEDSAVYLCASSLELSYEQYFGPGTRLTVT.

The chain employs TRBV11-1 and TRBJ2-7, with a possible D match to TRBD1 (6 bases). Germline lookup yields CDR1 SGHAT and CDR2 FQDESV (reference sequence). Deletions cut 5 bases from V and 4 bases from J, with 9 bases between. The CDR3 sequence is 12 residues long. The CDR3, as DNA: TGTGCCAGCAGCCAGAGGGGGTACGAGCAGTACTTC. Translation: CASSQRGYEQYF.

The chain has TRBV6-2 or TRBV6-3 and TRBJ2-5, with 12 bases aligning to TRBD2. CDR3 length: 16 amino acids. Germline CDR1 and CDR2: MNHEY and SVGEGT. V was pared by 6 bases and J by 2 bases, with 7 bases of the junction left unmatched. The CDR3 protein is CASSPLAGGGQETQYF. The CDR3 bases are TGTGCCAGCAGCCCACTAGCGGGAGGTGGGCAAGAGACCCAGTACTTC.

V and J are TRBV3-1 (or the pseudogene TRBV3-2) and TRBJ1-4, with no clear D. The CDR3 sequence is 12 residues long. The V end lost 3 bases, the J end lost 8 bases, and 7 bases lay between the germline ends. Looked up from germline, CDR1 is LGHDT and CDR2 is YNNKEL (reference sequence). CDR3 protein: CASSQNGEKLFF. The CDR3 DNA reads as TGTGCCAGCAGCCAGAATGGGGAAAAACTGTTTTTT.

The chain joins TRBV30 to TRBJ2-7; 7 bases are shared with TRBD1. Germline CDR1 GTSNPN, CDR2 SVGIG (reference sequence). J was trimmed by 3 bases and V by 3 bases; bases with no gene match: 2. The CDR3 is 12 amino acids. CDR3 region: CAWRGQFYEQYF. The CDR3 region has the DNA TGTGCCTGGAGGGGACAGTTCTACGAGCAGTACTTC.

The chain joins TRBV5-8 to TRBJ1-5, with D unresolved. The CDR3 loop spans 15 amino acids. V lost 0 bases and J lost 4, with 11 bases in between. Germline V lookup: CDR1 SGHTS, CDR2 YDEGEE. The CDR3 DNA is TGTGCCAGCAGCTTGGGTGACACTACAAATCAGCCCCAGCATTTT. Its translation is CASSLGDTTNQPQHF.

The chain joins TRBV29-1 to TRBJ1-2, with TRBD1 matching over 7 bases. The CDR3 consists of 13 residues. Looked up from germline, CDR1 is SQVTM and CDR2 is ANQGSEA. J gave up 1 base and V 4 bases, and 3 bases lay outside the gene matches. The CDR3 region has the DNA TGCAGCGTTGGGACAGGAGGTAACTATGGCTACACCTTC. It codes for CSVGTGGNYGYTF.

V and J are TRBV5-5 and TRBJ1-4, with D perhaps matching TRBD1 (5 bases). Germline lookup yields CDR1 SGHKS and CDR2 YYEKEE (reference sequence). This CDR3 has 18 residues. Trimming pared 1 base from V and 10 bases from J, leaving 26 bases between. CDR3 loop: CASSLILVSGKGRGKLFF. In nucleotides, the CDR3 is TGTGCCAGCAGCTTGATCCTCGTGTCAGGCAAGGGAAGGGGAAAACTGTTTTTT.

This clone appeared a single time. V gene TRBV12-2 combines with J gene TRBJ2-6. TRBV12-2 is labeled a pseudogene. CDR3 size: 14 residues. The CDR3 DNA sequence: TGTGCAAGTCCCTTGAGGGGTGGGGCCAACGTCCTGACTTTC. The encoded protein is CASPLRGGANVLTF.

The chain is built from TRBV6-2 or TRBV6-3 and TRBJ2-1, with 7 bases identical to TRBD2. Germline assignment: CDR1 MNHEY and CDR2 SVGEGT. After removal of 4 bases from V and 3 bases from J, the junction contained 12 bases not matched to a gene. The length of the CDR3 is 17 residues. The CDR3 sequence: CASSFSTSHASYNEQFF. The CDR3 nucleotides are TGTGCCAGCAGTTTTTCGACTAGCCATGCTAGCTACAATGAGCAGTTCTTC.

The chain couples TRBV11-2 to TRBJ1-1, with D possibly matching TRBD1 (5 bases). The CDR3 totals 13 residues. Germline CDR1 is SGHAT and CDR2 is FQNNGV. Trimming removed 5 bases at V and 6 bases at J, with 13 bases between. CDR3 loop: CASSPNSRAEAFF. CDR3 in DNA: TGTGCCAGCAGCCCTAACAGCAGGGCTGAAGCTTTCTTT.

The chain combines TRBV21-1 with TRBJ1-6. TRBV21-1 is deemed a pseudogene. The CDR3 spans 16 residues. In nucleotides, the CDR3 is TGTGCCAGCAGCAAACGGCTGACGGATTATAATTCACCCCTCCACTTT. This translates into CASSKRLTDYNSPLHF.

V gene TRBV12-3 or TRBV12-4 combines with J gene TRBJ1-4; D remains ambiguous. This CDR3 spans 13 amino acids. The V end was cut by 7 bases, the J end by 7 bases, with 13 bases between. CDR3 sequence (DNA): TGTGCCAGCAACCGACGGGCTAGTGAAAAACTGTTTTTT. Its translation is CASNRRASEKLFF.

For the CDR3, the DNA is TGTGCCAGCAGGGGAACAGGGGGCGTTTATGGCTACACCTTC. It yields the protein CASRGTGGVYGYTF. The chain carries TRBV6-5 and TRBJ1-2; TRBD1 matches 9 bases. This CDR3 region has 14 residues. CDR1 is MNHEY and CDR2 is SVGAGI in the germline V gene. The J segment lost 5 bases and the V segment lost 6 bases, leaving 7 bases of the junction unmatched.

The rearrangement uses TRBV27 and TRBJ1-2, with unresolved D. The V gene's germline CDR1 is MNHEY and CDR2 SMNVEV (reference sequence). Trimming shortened V by 3 bases and J by 0 bases, and 5 bases separated the two germline ends. There are 13 residues in the CDR3. In DNA form, the CDR3 reads TGTGCCAGCAGTTTGGGTACTAACTATGGCTACACCTTC. Translated: CASSLGTNYGYTF.

The J gene is TRBJ1-1, the V gene TRBV7-6; the D is unclear. V lost 1 base and J 7 bases, leaving 13 bases between the germline ends. Per germline, CDR1 SGHVS and CDR2 FNYEAQ. The CDR3 length is 14 residues. The CDR3 DNA is TGTGCCAGCAGCTTAGATGGGCAGCTCCTTGAAGCTTTCTTT. Protein sequence: CASSLDGQLLEAFF.

The chain uses TRBV28 and TRBJ2-7, with 7 bases matching TRBD1. Germline trimming cut 4 bases from V and 4 bases from J; bases unmatched to any gene: 10. The CDR3 spans 15 residues. Germline V gene data show CDR1 as MDHEN and CDR2 as SYDVKM. The CDR3 coding sequence is TGTGCCAGCAGTTCCGAGACAGGGATTTTGTACGAGCAGTACTTC. Amino acid sequence: CASSSETGILYEQYF.

The J gene is TRBJ2-7, the V gene TRBV28, with 7 bases that match TRBD1. From germline, CDR1 is MDHEN and CDR2 SYDVKM. The trim removed 2 bases at V and 0 bases at J, leaving 7 bases unmatched. The CDR3 extends over 16 amino acids. The CDR3 loop is CASSLAGRQGSYEQYF. CDR3 coding DNA: TGTGCCAGCAGTTTAGCCGGCCGACAGGGCTCCTACGAGCAGTACTTC. The variable domain in full, completed from reference TRBV28 and TRBJ2-7, reads DVKVTQSSRYLVKRTGEKVFLECVQDMDHENMFWYRQDPGLGLRLIYFSYDVKMKEKGDIPEGYSVSREKKERFSLILESASTNQTSMYLCASSLAGRQGSYEQYFGPGTRLTVT.

This clone has a single count. The V and J genes are TRBV6-5 and TRBJ2-1; no clear D. Germline V CDR1 and CDR2: MNHEY, SVGAGI. Trimming stripped 1 base from V and 4 bases from J, with 5 bases between. CDR3 size: 13 residues. In nucleotides, the CDR3 is TGTGCCAGCAGTTACTTAGGATACAATGAGCAGTTCTTC. As protein: CASSYLGYNEQFF.